This T cell receptor beta chain emerged from a study of regulatory T cells in long-lasting Graves disease. As to time point: newly diagnosed GD, antithyroid drugs for less than 3 months. The TCR library used RNA extracted from PBMCs. The sample holds many counts of this clonotype. The CDR3 contains 13 residues. The ends were cut back, 5 bases at V and 4 bases at J, with 11 bases in the middle. HTBI primers from iRepertoire and Arm-PCR of CDR3 regions yielded the TCR beta libraries. TCRdb re-called the multiplex PCR reads through MiXCR, storing one row per CDR3 protein. The sample yields about 540,000 distinct CDR3 sequences, approximately 13% seen once. These data were also reused for a study on T cells in Graves' hyperthyroidism and ophthalmopathy.

The chain has TRBV12-3 or TRBV12-4 and TRBJ1-2, with a possible D match to TRBD1 (5 bases). Sample: peripheral blood mononuclear cells (PBMCs), taken at new diagnosis, from a patient treated with antithyroid drugs. The clonotype was recovered from a man under 40 with Graves disease. CDR3 sequence: CASSVDRGYGYTF. The CDR3 DNA sequence: TGTGCCAGCAGTGTCGACAGAGGCTATGGCTACACCTTC.